Each of the 4 T cell receptor beta chains below was sequenced from the same sample in a study of PD-1 blockade in classical Hodgkin lymphoma. Time point described: cycle 4 day 1 (C4D1), after six to seven weeks of nivolumab. Relapse after autologous stem cell transplantation occurred in every patient, and brentuximab vedotin exposure varied. This table comes from immunoSEQ multiplex PCR, and its TCRdb copy is limited to in-frame clones, with some not included. The data contain some 100,000 clones, 85% to 95% of them singletons. The sequenced sample was peripheral blood mononuclear cells (PBMCs), obtained before the fourth cycle of nivolumab. The receptors stem from a human donor with classical Hodgkin lymphoma.

This chain's CDR3 is CASSGSGRNEQFF. CDR3 nucleotides: TGTGCCAGCAGTGGTTCGGGTCGGAATGAGCAGTTCTTC. The J gene is TRBJ2-1, the V gene TRBV25-1; D remains unclear. Trimming removed 4 bases at V and 7 bases at J, with 11 bases between. The CDR3 runs to 13 residues. Germline V lookup: CDR1 MGHDK, CDR2 SYGVNS.

The rearrangement joins TRBV9 to TRBJ2-5; D might be TRBD2 (5 bases). The CDR3 is 14 amino acids. Germline assignment: CDR1 SGDLS and CDR2 YYNGEE. V dropped 0 bases and J dropped 7 bases, with 13 bases sitting between them. The DNA for the CDR3 is TGTGCCAGCAGCGTAGTAGGCGGAGGACCGACCCAGTACTTC. Protein product: CASSVVGGGPTQYF.

The CDR3 DNA sequence: TGTGCCAGCAGCTTACCTAGCACAGATACGCAGTATTTT. It translates to CASSLPSTDTQYF. This chain joins TRBV7-2 and TRBJ2-3, with no clear D. The V gene lost 2 bases and the J gene lost 0 bases, with 3 bases spanning the gap. Germline V gene data show CDR1 as SGHTA and CDR2 as FQGNSA. The CDR3 has 13 amino acids.

The rearrangement links TRBV2 to TRBJ2-2; D assignment may be TRBD1 or TRBD2 (5 bases each). The V and J ends lost 6 bases and 4 bases respectively, with 21 bases between them. This CDR3 is 17 amino acids long. Looked up from germline, CDR1 is SNHLY and CDR2 is FYNNEI. The CDR3 protein is CASRGRGARFGTGELFF. The DNA of the CDR3 is TGTGCCAGCAGGGGACGGGGCGCTCGGTTTGGCACCGGGGAGCTGTTTTTT.